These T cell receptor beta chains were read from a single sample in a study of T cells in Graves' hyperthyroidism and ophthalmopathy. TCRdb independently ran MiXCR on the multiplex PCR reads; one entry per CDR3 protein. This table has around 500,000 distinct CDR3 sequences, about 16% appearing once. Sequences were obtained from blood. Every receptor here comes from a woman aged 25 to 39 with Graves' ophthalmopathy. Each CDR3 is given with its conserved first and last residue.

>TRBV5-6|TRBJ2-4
CASSFGLAGVKNIQYF
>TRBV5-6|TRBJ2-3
CASSLRLAGRRDTQYF
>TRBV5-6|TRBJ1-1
CASSLRRSGYSTEAFF
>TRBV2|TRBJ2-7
CASSGRTSSSYEQYF
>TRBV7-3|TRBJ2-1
CASSLRTGIEHEQFF
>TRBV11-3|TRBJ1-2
CASSKGTGPNYGYTF
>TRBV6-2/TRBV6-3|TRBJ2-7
CASSYSLTSGSYEQYF
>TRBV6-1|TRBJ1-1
CASSEAGSKAFF
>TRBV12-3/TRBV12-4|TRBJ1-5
CASSLMGQGEGGNQPQHF
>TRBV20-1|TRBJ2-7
CSVGDLYEQYF
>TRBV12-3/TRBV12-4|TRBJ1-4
CASTSDINEKLFF
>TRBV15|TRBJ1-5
CATSRGDSNQPQHF
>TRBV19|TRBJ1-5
CASTTNGGNQPQHF
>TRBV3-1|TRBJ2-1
CASSQEYTNEQFF
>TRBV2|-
CASGQGTGFGNQPQYF
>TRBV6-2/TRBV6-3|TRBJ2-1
CASSYQAGNEQFF
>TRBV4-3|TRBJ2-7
CASSIQENYEQYF
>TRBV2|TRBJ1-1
CASDGPKITGDTEAFF
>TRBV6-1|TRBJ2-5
CASRPLGTYKETQYF
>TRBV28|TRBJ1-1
CASSIHSVGTEAFF
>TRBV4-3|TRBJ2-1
CASSQGVGSYEQFF
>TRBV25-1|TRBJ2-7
CASSESVLREGLDEQYF